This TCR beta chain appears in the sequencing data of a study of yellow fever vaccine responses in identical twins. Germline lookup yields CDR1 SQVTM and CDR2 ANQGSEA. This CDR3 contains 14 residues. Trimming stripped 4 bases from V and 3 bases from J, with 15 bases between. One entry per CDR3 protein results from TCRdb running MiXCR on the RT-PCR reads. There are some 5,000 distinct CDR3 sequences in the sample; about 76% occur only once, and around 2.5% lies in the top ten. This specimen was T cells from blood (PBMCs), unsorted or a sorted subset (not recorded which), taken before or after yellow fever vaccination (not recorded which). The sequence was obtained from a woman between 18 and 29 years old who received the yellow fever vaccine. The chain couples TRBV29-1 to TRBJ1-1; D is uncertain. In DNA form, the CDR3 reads TGCAGCGTTGTAAGGGTAACAGCCGACACTGAAGCTTTCTTT. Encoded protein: CSVVRVTADTEAFF.